This T cell receptor beta chain was sequenced during a study of blood T cell repertoires in COVID-19. Study in general: Sites across the United States, Italy and Spain contributed samples from acute and convalescent COVID-19. From T cells, B-cell-depleted T cells, or PBMCs came the material, which was cDNA or gDNA.

Authors' data handling: From reference gene primer amplification, estimates of nucleated cell counts were derived. The method was immunoSEQ multiplex PCR; TCRdb's version includes in-frame clones alone and lacks a portion of them. Clonal size and the V and J genes are those of that table, whereas D and trimming came from the DNA. Among approximately 24,000 clones listed, approximately 89% were seen once. This CDR3 has 14 residues. From germline, CDR1 is LNHDA and CDR2 SQIVND (reference sequence). After removal of 10 bases from V and 0 bases from J, the junction contained 7 bases not matched to a gene.

The sample was peripheral blood. This TCR was sampled from a man between 50 and 59 years old with active COVID-19. The V call is TRBV19, the J call TRBJ2-7, with 9 bases identical to TRBD1. The CDR3 nucleotides read TGTGCCACTCGGGACAGGGCCAACTCCTACGAGCAGTACTTC. Translation: CATRDRANSYEQYF.